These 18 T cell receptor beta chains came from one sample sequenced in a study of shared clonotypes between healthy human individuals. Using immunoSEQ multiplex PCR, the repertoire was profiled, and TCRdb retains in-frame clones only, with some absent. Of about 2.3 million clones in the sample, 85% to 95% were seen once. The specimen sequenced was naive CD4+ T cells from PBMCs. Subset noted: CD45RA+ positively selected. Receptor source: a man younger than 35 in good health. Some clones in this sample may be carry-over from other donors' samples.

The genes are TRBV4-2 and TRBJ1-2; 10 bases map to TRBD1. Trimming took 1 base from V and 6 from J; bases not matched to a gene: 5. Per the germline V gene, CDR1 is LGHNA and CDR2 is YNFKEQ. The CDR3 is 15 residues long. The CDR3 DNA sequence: TGTGCCAGCAGCCAAGCCCCCGGGACAGGGGATGGCTACACCTTC. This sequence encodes CASSQAPGTGDGYTF.

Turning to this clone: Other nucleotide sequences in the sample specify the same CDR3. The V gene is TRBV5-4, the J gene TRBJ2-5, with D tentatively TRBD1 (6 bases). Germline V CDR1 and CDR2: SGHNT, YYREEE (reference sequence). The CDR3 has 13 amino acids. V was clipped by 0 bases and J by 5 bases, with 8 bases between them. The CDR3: CASSLARGETQYF. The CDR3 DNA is TGTGCCAGCAGCTTGGCGAGGGGGGAGACCCAGTACTTC.

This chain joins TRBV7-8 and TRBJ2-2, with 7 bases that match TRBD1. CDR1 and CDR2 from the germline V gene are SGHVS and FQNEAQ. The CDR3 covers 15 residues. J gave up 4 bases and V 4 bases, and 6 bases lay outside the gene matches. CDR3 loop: CASSSNPGGTGELFF. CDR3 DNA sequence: TGTGCCAGCAGCTCCAATCCAGGGGGCACCGGGGAGCTGTTTTTT.

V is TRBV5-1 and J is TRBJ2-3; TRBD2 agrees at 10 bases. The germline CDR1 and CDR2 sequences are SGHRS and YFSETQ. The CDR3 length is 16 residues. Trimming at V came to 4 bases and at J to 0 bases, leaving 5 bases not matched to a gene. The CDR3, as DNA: TGCGCCAGCAGCCCAGGGACTAGCGCGAGCACAGATACGCAGTATTTT. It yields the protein CASSPGTSASTDTQYF.

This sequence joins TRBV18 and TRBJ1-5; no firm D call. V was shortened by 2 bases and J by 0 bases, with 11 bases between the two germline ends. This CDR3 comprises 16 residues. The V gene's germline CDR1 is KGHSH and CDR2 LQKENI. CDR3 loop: CASSPRMGYSNQPQHF. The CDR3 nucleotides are TGTGCCAGCTCACCAAGGATGGGATATAGCAATCAGCCCCAGCATTTT.

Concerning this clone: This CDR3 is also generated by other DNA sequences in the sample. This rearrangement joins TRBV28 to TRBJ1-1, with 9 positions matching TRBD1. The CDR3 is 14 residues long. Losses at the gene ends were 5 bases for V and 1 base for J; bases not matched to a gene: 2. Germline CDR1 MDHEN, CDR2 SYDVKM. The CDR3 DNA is TGTGCCAGCAGTCCGGGACAGGGGAACACTGAAGCTTTCTTT. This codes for CASSPGQGNTEAFF.

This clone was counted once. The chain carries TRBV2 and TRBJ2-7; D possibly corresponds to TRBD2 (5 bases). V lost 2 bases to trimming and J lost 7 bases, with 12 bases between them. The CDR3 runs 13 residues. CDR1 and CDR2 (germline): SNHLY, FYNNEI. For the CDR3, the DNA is TGTGCCAGCAGTGAAAGAGTAGACTATGAGCAGTACTTC. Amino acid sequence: CASSERVDYEQYF.

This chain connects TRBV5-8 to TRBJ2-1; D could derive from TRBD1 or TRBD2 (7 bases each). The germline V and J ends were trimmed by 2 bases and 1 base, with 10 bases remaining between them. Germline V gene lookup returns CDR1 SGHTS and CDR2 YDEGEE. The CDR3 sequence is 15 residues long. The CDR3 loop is CASSFRGGSYNEQFF. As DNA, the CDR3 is TGTGCCAGCAGCTTCAGGGGGGGTTCCTACAATGAGCAGTTCTTC.

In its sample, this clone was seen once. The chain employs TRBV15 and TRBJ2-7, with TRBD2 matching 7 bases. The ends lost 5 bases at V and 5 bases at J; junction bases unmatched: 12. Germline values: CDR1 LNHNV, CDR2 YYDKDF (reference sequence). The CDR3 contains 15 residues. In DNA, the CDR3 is TGTGCCACCAGCCGACTTCGGCGGGAGAGCCACGAGCAGTACTTC. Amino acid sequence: CATSRLRRESHEQYF.

The CDR3 loop is CASRDSGTRGGYTF. CDR3 sequence (DNA): TGTGCCAGCAGGGATTCCGGGACACGGGGAGGCTACACCTTC. The V call is TRBV14, the J call TRBJ1-2, with a tentative D call TRBD1 (6 bases). In germline, CDR1 is SGHDN, CDR2 FVKESK. The CDR3 covers 14 residues. V was trimmed by 6 bases and J by 8 bases, leaving 19 bases between them. Complete variable domain (other parts from reference TRBV14 and TRBJ1-2): EAGVTQFPSHSVIEKGQTVTLRCDPISGHDNLYWYRRVMGKEIKFLLHFVKESKQDESGMPNNRFLAERTGGTYSTLKVQPAELEDSGVYFCASRDSGTRGGYTFGSGTRLTVV.

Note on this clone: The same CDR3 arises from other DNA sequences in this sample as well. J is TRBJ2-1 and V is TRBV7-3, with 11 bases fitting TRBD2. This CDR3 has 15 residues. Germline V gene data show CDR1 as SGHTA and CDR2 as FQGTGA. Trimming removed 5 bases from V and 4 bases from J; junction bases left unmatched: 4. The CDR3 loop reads CASSAGLAEYNEQFF. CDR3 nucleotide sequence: TGTGCCAGCAGCGCGGGACTAGCGGAATACAATGAGCAGTTCTTC.

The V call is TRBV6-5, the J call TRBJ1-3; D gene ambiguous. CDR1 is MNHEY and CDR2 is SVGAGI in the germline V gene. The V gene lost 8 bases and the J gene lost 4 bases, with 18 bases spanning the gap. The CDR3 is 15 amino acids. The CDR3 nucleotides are TGTGCCAGCTTCGGCCGGGAGCGAAGGGGAAACACCATATATTTT. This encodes CASFGRERRGNTIYF.

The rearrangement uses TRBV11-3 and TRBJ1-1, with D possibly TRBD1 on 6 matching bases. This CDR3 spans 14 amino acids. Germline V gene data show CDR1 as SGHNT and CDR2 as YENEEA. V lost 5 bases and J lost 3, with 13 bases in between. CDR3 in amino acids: CASSTGRGDTEAFF. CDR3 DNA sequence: TGTGCCAGCAGCACGGGGAGGGGGGACACTGAAGCTTTCTTT. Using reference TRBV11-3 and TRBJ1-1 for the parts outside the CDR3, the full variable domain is EAGVVQSPRYKIIEKKQPVAFWCNPISGHNTLYWYLQNLGQGPELLIRYENEEAVDDSQLPKDRFSAERLKGVDSTLKIQPAELGDSAVYLCASSTGRGDTEAFFGQGTRLTVV.

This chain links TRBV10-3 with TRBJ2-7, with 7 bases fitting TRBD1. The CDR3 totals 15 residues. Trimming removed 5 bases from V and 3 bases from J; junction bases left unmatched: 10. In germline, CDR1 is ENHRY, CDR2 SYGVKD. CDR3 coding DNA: TGTGCCATCAGTTCGACAGGGCCAGCGGACTACGAGCAGTACTTC. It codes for CAISSTGPADYEQYF.

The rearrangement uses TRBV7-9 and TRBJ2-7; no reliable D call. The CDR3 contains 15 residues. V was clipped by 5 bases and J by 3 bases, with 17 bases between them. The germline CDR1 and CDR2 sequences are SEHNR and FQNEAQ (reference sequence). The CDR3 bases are TGTGCCAGCAGCCGAGACGTCCGAGTGAACTACGAGCAGTACTTC. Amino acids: CASSRDVRVNYEQYF.

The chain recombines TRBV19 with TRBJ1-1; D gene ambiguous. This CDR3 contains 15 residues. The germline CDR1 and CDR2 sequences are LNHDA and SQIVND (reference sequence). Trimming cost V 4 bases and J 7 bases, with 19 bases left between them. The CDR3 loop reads CASSTPGWVFGEAFF. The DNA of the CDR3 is TGTGCCAGTAGTACCCCGGGGTGGGTTTTTGGTGAAGCTTTCTTT.

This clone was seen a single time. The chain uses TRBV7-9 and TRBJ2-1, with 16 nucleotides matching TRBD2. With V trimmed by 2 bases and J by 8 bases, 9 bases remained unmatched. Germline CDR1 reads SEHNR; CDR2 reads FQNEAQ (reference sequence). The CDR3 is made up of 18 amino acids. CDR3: CASSLFTGLAGGSDEQFF. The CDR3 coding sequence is TGTGCCAGCAGCTTATTTACGGGACTAGCGGGAGGGTCCGATGAGCAGTTCTTC. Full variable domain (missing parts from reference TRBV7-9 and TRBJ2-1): DTGVSQNPRHKITKRGQNVTFRCDPISEHNRLYWYRQTLGQGPEFLTYFQNEAQLEKSRLLSDRFSAERPKGSFSTLEIQRTEQGDSAMYLCASSLFTGLAGGSDEQFFGPGTRLTVL.

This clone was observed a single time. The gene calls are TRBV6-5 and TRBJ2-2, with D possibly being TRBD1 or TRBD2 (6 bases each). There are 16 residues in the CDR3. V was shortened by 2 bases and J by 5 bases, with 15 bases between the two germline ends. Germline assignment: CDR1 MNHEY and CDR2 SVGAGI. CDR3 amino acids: CASSYGGTPRTGELFF. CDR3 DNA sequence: TGTGCCAGCAGTTACGGGGGGACACCGAGAACCGGGGAGCTGTTTTTT.